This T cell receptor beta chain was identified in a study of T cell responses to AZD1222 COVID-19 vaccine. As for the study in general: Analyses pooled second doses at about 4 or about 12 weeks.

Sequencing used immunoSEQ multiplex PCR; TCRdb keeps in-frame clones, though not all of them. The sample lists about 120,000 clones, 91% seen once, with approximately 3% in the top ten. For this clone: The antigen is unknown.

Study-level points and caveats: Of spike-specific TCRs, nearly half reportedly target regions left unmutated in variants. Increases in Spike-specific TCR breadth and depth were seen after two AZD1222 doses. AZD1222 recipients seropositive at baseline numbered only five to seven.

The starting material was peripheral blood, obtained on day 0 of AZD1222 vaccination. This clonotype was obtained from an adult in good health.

CDR3: CASSSGTAGKNSPLHF. CDR3 DNA: TGTGCCAGCAGCTCGGGGACGGCCGGGAAGAATTCACCCCTCCACTTT. J is TRBJ1-6 and V is TRBV5-4; tentative D call: TRBD1 (5 bases). Germline V gene sequence: CDR1 SGHNT, CDR2 YYREEE (reference sequence). CDR3 length equals 16 residues. Between the trimmed V and J ends, which lost 3 bases and 7 bases, there was a span of 17 bases.